These 28 T cell receptor beta chains came from one sample sequenced in a study of cytomegalovirus exposure and HLA in healthy donors (dated by TCRdb to about 2017). Library preparation used the immunoSEQ multiplex PCR assay. For the multiplex PCR, a mixture combining 60 forward primers for TCR Vbeta segments and 13 reverse primers for TCR Jbeta segments was used. The clones in this table, taken by TCRdb from immuneACCESS, are in-frame only. Not every clone is retained; where verified, under half of the shortfall comes from an unresolved V gene, and the cause of the rest is unknown. For this sample the table gives more than 95,000 clones, of which around 76% were detected only once. About 15% of the sample goes to the ten largest clones. The sample was PBMCs. Receptor source: a man aged 50 or older in good health and CMV-seropositive.

The J gene is TRBJ1-6, the V gene TRBV4-1; perhaps TRBD1 as D (5 bases). V gave up 4 bases and J gave up 7 bases, with 11 bases separating them. The CDR3 length is 14 residues. Germline V CDR1 and CDR2: MGHRA, YSYEKL. In DNA, the CDR3 is TGCGCCAGCAGCCGACAGAGTCCCAATTCACCCCTCCACTTT. Amino acid sequence: CASSRQSPNSPLHF.

J is TRBJ2-7 and V is TRBV6-1, with 8 bases identical to TRBD1. Germline V gene sequence: CDR1 MNHNS, CDR2 SASEGT. The length of the CDR3 is 14 residues. The V and J ends lost 8 bases and 0 bases, in that order; junction bases with no gene match: 6. The CDR3 DNA reads TGTGCCAGCGGACAGGGACCGAGCTCCTACGAGCAGTACTTC. As protein: CASGQGPSSYEQYF.

The gene calls are TRBV4-2 and TRBJ1-2; 9 nucleotides agree with TRBD1. The CDR3 consists of 17 residues. Germline V gene sequence: CDR1 LGHNA, CDR2 YNFKEQ. With 3 bases clipped from V and 6 bases from J, the junction kept 14 bases outside the gene matches. The CDR3 here is CASSQEGTGLSFDGYTF. For the CDR3, the DNA is TGTGCCAGCAGCCAGGAGGGGACAGGGCTTAGTTTTGATGGCTACACCTTC.

This chain connects TRBV4-3 to TRBJ2-7; 12 bases match TRBD2. This CDR3 region has 19 residues. Germline V gives CDR1 LGHNA, CDR2 YSLEER. Trimming took 0 bases from V and 2 from J; bases not matched to a gene: 11. In DNA form, the CDR3 reads TGCGCCAGCAGCCAAGATTGGGGACCTAGCGGGGGGGCCCCCTACGAGCAGTACTTC. Translation gives CASSQDWGPSGGAPYEQYF.

This chain links TRBV7-7 with TRBJ1-4; 10 bases fit TRBD1. The CDR3 spans 15 residues. Looked up from germline, CDR1 is SSHAT and CDR2 is FNYEAQ (reference sequence). V shed 3 bases, J shed 2 bases, and the junction held 0 bases outside the gene matches. In DNA, the CDR3 is TGTGCCAGCAGCTTGGGACAGGGGACTAATGAAAAACTGTTTTTT. As protein: CASSLGQGTNEKLFF.

The chain links TRBV2 to TRBJ1-6, with TRBD1 matching over 11 bases. CDR3 length equals 14 residues. CDR1 is SNHLY and CDR2 is FYNNEI in the germline V gene. The junction had 7 bases not matched to a gene; V was cut back by 9 bases and J by 9 bases. This CDR3 reads CASATGTGGSPLHF. DNA for the CDR3: TGTGCCAGTGCTACCGGGACAGGGGGTTCACCCCTCCACTTT.

The J gene is TRBJ2-7, the V gene TRBV19; D unresolved. The V end was cut by 2 bases, the J end by 3 bases, with 14 bases between. CDR3 length: 15 amino acids. Germline CDR1 is LNHDA and CDR2 is SQIVND (reference sequence). CDR3 bases: TGTGCCAGTAGTATATCTTTGCGTAGTGGCTACGAGCAGTACTTC. Protein sequence: CASSISLRSGYEQYF.

The chain joins TRBV18 to TRBJ2-3; D not resolved. The ends were cut back, 3 bases at V and 5 bases at J, with 15 bases in the middle. This CDR3 comprises 15 residues. Germline V gene sequence: CDR1 KGHSH, CDR2 LQKENI. The CDR3 here is CASSPTRLLEDTQYF. In DNA form, the CDR3 reads TGTGCCAGCTCACCCACCAGACTTTTAGAAGATACGCAGTATTTT.

The gene calls are TRBV5-1 and TRBJ2-5; 9 bases align to TRBD1. Germline values: CDR1 SGHRS, CDR2 YFSETQ. With V trimmed by 4 bases and J by 2 bases, 6 bases remained unmatched. The CDR3 covers 15 residues. The CDR3 DNA reads as TGCGCCAGCAGCGGGGACAGGGCAGGGCAAGAGACCCAGTACTTC. The encoded protein is CASSGDRAGQETQYF. The full variable domain, its missing parts supplied by reference TRBV5-1 and TRBJ2-5, is KAGVTQTPRYLIKTRGQQVTLSCSPISGHRSVSWYQQTPGQGLQFLFEYFSETQRNKGNFPGRFSGRQFSNSRSEMNVSTLELGDSALYLCASSGDRAGQETQYFGPGTRLLVL.

The chain uses TRBV29-1 and TRBJ2-5, with a possible D match to TRBD1 (5 bases). Matching the DNA end better, TRBJ2-7 makes the J call doubtful. Germline assignment: CDR1 SQVTM and CDR2 ANQGSEA. The CDR3 is 12 residues long. DNA of the CDR3: TGCAGCGTTGTACAGGACCTCTACGAGCAGTACTTC. Translation gives CSVVQDLYEQYF.

Regarding this clone: At one end, the junction sequence differs from germline, possibly due to a read error. This chain uses TRBV5-1 with TRBJ2-5; tentatively, D is TRBD2 (5 bases). Germline-derived CDR1 and CDR2 are SGHRS and YFSETQ. The CDR3 sequence is 11 residues long. The CDR3 region has the DNA TGCGCCAGCAGCTTGGACGGGGTATTGGACTTC. Translation: CASSLDGVLDF.

This chain joins TRBV2 and TRBJ2-7, with a possible D match to TRBD2 (6 bases). V lost 9 bases and J 0 bases, leaving 15 bases between the germline ends. The CDR3 loop spans 14 amino acids. Germline lookup yields CDR1 SNHLY and CDR2 FYNNEI. In DNA form, the CDR3 reads TGTGCCAGTTCCGGGACTTCCTCCTCCTACGAGCAGTACTTC. Translating gives CASSGTSSSYEQYF.

CDR3 protein: CASSLRGGQGLDGYTF. DNA for the CDR3: TGTGCCAGCAGCTTACGGGGAGGACAGGGCCTGGATGGCTACACCTTC. This chain joins TRBV7-9 and TRBJ1-2; TRBD1 matches at 8 bases. With 2 bases clipped from V and 6 bases from J, the junction kept 11 bases outside the gene matches. This CDR3 spans 16 amino acids. The germline V gene has CDR1 SEHNR and CDR2 FQNEAQ (reference sequence).

This clone was observed a handful of times. The rearrangement links TRBV4-2 to TRBJ1-1; D remains unclear. This CDR3 contains 13 residues. Germline loops: CDR1 LGHNA, CDR2 YNFKEQ. The V and J ends lost 0 bases and 1 base respectively, with 3 bases between them. The CDR3 bases are TGTGCCAGCAGCCAAGAACAGAACACTGAAGCTTTCTTT. This encodes CASSQEQNTEAFF.

The chain employs TRBV10-3 and TRBJ1-4; TRBD1 matches 7 bases. This CDR3 has 13 amino acids. V lost 11 bases and J lost 6; bases outside the gene matches: 9. CDR1 and CDR2 from the germline V gene are ENHRY and SYGVKD. CDR3 protein: CASQTGSDEKLFF. CDR3 nucleotides: TGTGCCTCGCAGACAGGGTCGGATGAAAAACTGTTTTTT.

This clone has only a few counts. The rearrangement uses TRBV6-1 and TRBJ1-5; TRBD1 matches at 7 bases. Trimming removed 5 bases from V and 4 bases from J; junction bases left unmatched: 8. CDR3 length: 15 amino acids. Germline V gene sequence: CDR1 MNHNS, CDR2 SASEGT. The CDR3 nucleotides read TGTGCCAGCAGTCTTTTGGGGACAGATAATCAGCCCCAGCATTTT. Protein: CASSLLGTDNQPQHF.

The gene calls are TRBV4-3 and TRBJ1-1; D ambiguous. This CDR3 is 15 amino acids long. The germline V gene encodes CDR1 LGHNA and CDR2 YSLEER. Trimming removed 0 bases at V and 0 bases at J, with 8 bases between. The CDR3 is CASSQDPGLNTEAFF. The CDR3 DNA follows: TGCGCCAGCAGCCAAGATCCGGGATTGAACACTGAAGCTTTCTTT.

The chain has TRBV11-2 and TRBJ2-7, with 10 bases fitting TRBD2. This CDR3 region has 18 residues. CDR1 and CDR2 from the germline V gene are SGHAT and FQNNGV. V was clipped by 6 bases and J by 1 base; unmatched bases: 15. The CDR3 sequence is CASSRTRGPSGSSYEQYF. The CDR3 coding sequence is TGTGCCAGCAGTCGGACCCGAGGCCCTAGCGGGAGTTCCTACGAGCAGTACTTC.

The chain has TRBV5-1 and TRBJ2-6, with 7 bases matching TRBD1. The length of the CDR3 is 17 residues. With V trimmed by 1 base and J by 1 base, 5 bases remained unmatched. In germline, CDR1 is SGHRS, CDR2 YFSETQ. CDR3 loop: CASSLTTGLSGANVLTF. The CDR3 bases are TGCGCCAGCAGCTTGACGACAGGGTTATCTGGGGCCAACGTCCTGACTTTC.

The V and J genes are TRBV10-3 and TRBJ2-1, with a weak D call TRBD1 (6 bases). The V gene's germline CDR1 is ENHRY and CDR2 SYGVKD. Trimming removed 3 bases at V and 6 bases at J, with 9 bases between. The CDR3 is made up of 13 amino acids. CDR3 amino acids: CAISEQGSNEQFF. The CDR3 DNA sequence: TGTGCCATCAGTGAACAGGGTAGCAATGAGCAGTTCTTC.

The rearrangement links TRBV5-4 to TRBJ1-6, with TRBD1 matching over 8 bases. From germline, CDR1 is SGHNT and CDR2 YYREEE (reference sequence). With 1 base clipped from V and 7 bases from J, the junction kept 4 bases outside the gene matches. This CDR3 is built from 15 residues. For the CDR3, the DNA is TGTGCCAGCAGCTTGATGACAGGGGTCAATTCACCCCTCCACTTT. Protein: CASSLMTGVNSPLHF.

The V and J genes are TRBV19 and TRBJ1-5; TRBD1 agrees at 12 bases. This CDR3 spans 15 amino acids. In germline, CDR1 is LNHDA, CDR2 SQIVND (reference sequence). The ends lost 3 bases at V and 9 bases at J; junction bases unmatched: 6. The CDR3 nucleotides read TGTGCCAGTAGTATGGCAGGGACAGGGGGCCTGCCCCAGCATTTT. Amino acids: CASSMAGTGGLPQHF.

This clone was recorded once. The chain is built from TRBV28 and TRBJ1-5; TRBD1 might be the D (6 bases). The CDR3 is made up of 13 amino acids. The germline V gene has CDR1 MDHEN and CDR2 SYDVKM. With 8 bases removed from V and 4 bases from J, the gap between germline ends came to 12 bases. This CDR3 is CASSTGFNQPQHF. CDR3 in DNA: TGTGCCAGCTCGACAGGATTTAATCAGCCCCAGCATTTT.

This clone came up a few times. The rearrangement joins TRBV4-3 to TRBJ2-2, with 8 bases aligning to TRBD1. Unmatched junction bases numbered 8, after V lost 4 bases and J lost 1 base. This CDR3 is 17 amino acids long. CDR1 is LGHNA, CDR2 YSLEER, per germline. The CDR3, as DNA: TGCGCCAGCAGCCGCCACCCTGGGACAGGGAACACCGGGGAGCTGTTTTTT. It specifies CASSRHPGTGNTGELFF.

The rearrangement joins TRBV11-2 to TRBJ2-5, with 9 bases identical to TRBD1. Germline CDR1 is SGHAT and CDR2 is FQNNGV. The CDR3 runs to 15 residues. The J segment lost 1 base and the V segment lost 1 base, leaving 1 base of the junction unmatched. CDR3 coding DNA: TGTGCCAGCAGCTTAGGGACAGGGGCCCAAGAGACCCAGTACTTC. It encodes CASSLGTGAQETQYF.

CDR3 in DNA: TGTGCCAGTAGTATAGGATCGGGGGGGCTGTACGCTGAAGCTTTCTTT. As protein: CASSIGSGGLYAEAFF. The rearrangement links TRBV19 to TRBJ1-1; a weak D match, TRBD1 (6 bases). The V and J ends lost 1 base and 6 bases respectively, with 18 bases between them. Germline lookup yields CDR1 LNHDA and CDR2 SQIVND (reference sequence). The CDR3 length is 16 residues.

The CDR3 region has the DNA TGTGCCAGCAGGGGACAGGGTGGAAGTAATGAGCAGTTCTTC. Translation gives CASRGQGGSNEQFF. The chain is built from TRBV11-2 and TRBJ2-1; TRBD1 matches at 9 bases. Germline V gene sequence: CDR1 SGHAT, CDR2 FQNNGV. V was pared by 6 bases and J by 7 bases, with 7 bases of the junction left unmatched. The CDR3 length is 14 residues.

V and J are TRBV28 and TRBJ2-4; TRBD1 matches at 9 bases. Germline assignment: CDR1 MDHEN and CDR2 SYDVKM. The CDR3 is 15 amino acids. V lost 2 bases and J lost 10; bases outside the gene matches: 9. DNA for the CDR3: TGTGCCAGCAGTTTAGGGGGACAGGGAGTGGGGATTCAGTACTTC. This codes for CASSLGGQGVGIQYF. Full variable domain (remainder filled in from reference TRBV28 and TRBJ2-4): DVKVTQSSRYLVKRTGEKVFLECVQDMDHENMFWYRQDPGLGLRLIYFSYDVKMKEKGDIPEGYSVSREKKERFSLILESASTNQTSMYLCASSLGGQGVGIQYFGAGTRLSVL.